The entry below describes one T cell receptor (beta chain). This record comes from a study of T cell changes during pregnancy in multiple sclerosis. Germline V gene data show CDR1 as LGHNA and CDR2 as YNFKEQ. CDR3 length: 15 residues. V gave up 4 bases and J gave up 0 bases; unmatched junction bases: 6. Assay: immunoSEQ multiplex PCR; the TCRdb copy retains only in-frame clones and omits some. The table includes 65,000 to 85,000 clones, around 90% detected once. Material: CD4+ T cells from peripheral blood mononuclear cells, obtained before pregnancy. This chain joins TRBV4-2 and TRBJ2-7, with TRBD1 matching 7 bases. This TCR was recovered from a female donor with multiple sclerosis, enrolled in a pregnancy study. In DNA form, the CDR3 reads TGTGCCAGCAGCCTGGCCCGGGACAGCTCCTACGAGCAGTACTTC. Translating gives CASSLARDSSYEQYF.